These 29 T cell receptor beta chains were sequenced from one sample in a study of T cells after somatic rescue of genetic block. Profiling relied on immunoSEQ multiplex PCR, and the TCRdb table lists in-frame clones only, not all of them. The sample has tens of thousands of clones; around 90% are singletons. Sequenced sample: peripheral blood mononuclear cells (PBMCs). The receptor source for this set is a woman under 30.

The DNA for the CDR3 is TGTGCCAGTAGTATAGGCGGGGCACGGGACTCCTACAATGAGCAGTTCTTC. Protein: CASSIGGARDSYNEQFF. The chain has TRBV19 and TRBJ2-1; D possibly corresponds to TRBD2 (6 bases). The CDR3 runs to 17 residues. The V gene's germline CDR1 is LNHDA and CDR2 SQIVND (reference sequence). V was cut by 1 base and J by 0 bases, with 13 bases left in between.

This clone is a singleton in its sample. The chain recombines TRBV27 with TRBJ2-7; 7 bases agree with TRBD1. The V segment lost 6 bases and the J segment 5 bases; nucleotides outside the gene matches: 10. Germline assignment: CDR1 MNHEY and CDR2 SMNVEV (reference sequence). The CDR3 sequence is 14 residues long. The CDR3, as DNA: TGTGCCAGCAGCCCGTATACCGGGACAGACGAGCAGTACTTC. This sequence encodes CASSPYTGTDEQYF.

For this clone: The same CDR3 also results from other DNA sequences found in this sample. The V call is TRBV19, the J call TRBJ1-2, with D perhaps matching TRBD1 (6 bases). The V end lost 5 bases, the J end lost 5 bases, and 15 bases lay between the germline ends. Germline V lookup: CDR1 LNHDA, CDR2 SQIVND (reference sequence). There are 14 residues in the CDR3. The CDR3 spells CASSPRGRGYGYTF. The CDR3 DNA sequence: TGTGCCAGTAGTCCCCGGGGAAGGGGGTATGGCTACACCTTC.

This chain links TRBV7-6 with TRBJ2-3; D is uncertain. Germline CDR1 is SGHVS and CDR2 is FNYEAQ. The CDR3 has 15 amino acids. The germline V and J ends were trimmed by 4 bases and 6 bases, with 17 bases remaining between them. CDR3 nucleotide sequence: TGTGCCAGCAGCTCCCGTCCGGGTACCGGGGATACGCAGTATTTT. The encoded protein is CASSSRPGTGDTQYF. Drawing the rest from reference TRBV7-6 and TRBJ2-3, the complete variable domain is GAGVSQSPRYKVTKRGQDVALRCDPISGHVSLYWYRQALGQGPEFLTYFNYEAQQDKSGLPNDRFSAERPEGSISTLTIQRTEQRDSAMYRCASSSRPGTGDTQYFGPGTRLTVL.

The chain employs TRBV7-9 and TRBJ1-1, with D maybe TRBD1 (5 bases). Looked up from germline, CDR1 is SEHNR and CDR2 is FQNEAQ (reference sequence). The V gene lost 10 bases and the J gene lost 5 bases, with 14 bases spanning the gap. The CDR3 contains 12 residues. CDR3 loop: CATKGARTEAFF. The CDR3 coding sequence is TGTGCCACGAAAGGGGCGCGAACTGAAGCTTTCTTT.

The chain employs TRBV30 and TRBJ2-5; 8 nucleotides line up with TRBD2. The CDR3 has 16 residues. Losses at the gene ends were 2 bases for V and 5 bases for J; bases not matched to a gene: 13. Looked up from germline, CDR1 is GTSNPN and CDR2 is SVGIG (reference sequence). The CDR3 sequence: CAWSRGAGVVEETQYF. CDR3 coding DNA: TGTGCCTGGAGTCGGGGAGCGGGAGTCGTAGAGGAGACCCAGTACTTC.

The CDR3 loop is CASSDELAKNIQYF. The CDR3 DNA reads as TGTGCCAGCAGTGACGAGCTAGCCAAAAACATTCAGTACTTC. The rearrangement links TRBV25-1 to TRBJ2-4; no firm D call. The CDR3 sequence is 14 residues long. The V gene lost 3 bases and the J gene lost 0 bases, with 6 bases spanning the gap. Germline values: CDR1 MGHDK, CDR2 SYGVNS.

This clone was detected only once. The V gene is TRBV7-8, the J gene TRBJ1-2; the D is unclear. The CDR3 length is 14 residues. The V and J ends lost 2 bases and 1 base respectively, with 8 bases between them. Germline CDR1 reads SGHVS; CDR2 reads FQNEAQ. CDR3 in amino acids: CASSLFPDNYGYTF. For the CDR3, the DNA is TGTGCCAGCAGCTTATTCCCAGATAACTATGGCTACACCTTC. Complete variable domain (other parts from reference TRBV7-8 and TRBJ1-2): GAGVSQSPRYKVAKRGQDVALRCDPISGHVSLFWYQQALGQGPEFLTYFQNEAQLDKSGLPSDRFFAERPEGSVSTLKIQRTQQEDSAVYLCASSLFPDNYGYTFGSGTRLTVV.

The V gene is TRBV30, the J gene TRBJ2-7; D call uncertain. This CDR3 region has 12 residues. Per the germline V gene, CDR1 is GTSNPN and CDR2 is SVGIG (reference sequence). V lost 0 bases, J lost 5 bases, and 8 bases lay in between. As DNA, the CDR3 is TGTGCCTGGAGTGTATCGGCTCACGAGCAGTACTTC. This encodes CAWSVSAHEQYF.

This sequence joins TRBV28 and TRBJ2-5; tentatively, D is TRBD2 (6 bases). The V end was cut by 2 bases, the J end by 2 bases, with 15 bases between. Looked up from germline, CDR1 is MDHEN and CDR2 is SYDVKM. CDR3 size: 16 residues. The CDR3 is CASSLGPGGDQETQYF. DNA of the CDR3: TGTGCCAGCAGTTTAGGTCCTGGCGGGGATCAAGAGACCCAGTACTTC.

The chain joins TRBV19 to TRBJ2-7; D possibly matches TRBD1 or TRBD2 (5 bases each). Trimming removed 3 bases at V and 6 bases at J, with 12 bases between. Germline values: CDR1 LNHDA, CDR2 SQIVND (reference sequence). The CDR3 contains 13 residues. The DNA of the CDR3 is TGTGCCAGTAGTATTTCCCCGAGGGGCGAGCAGTACTTC. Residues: CASSISPRGEQYF. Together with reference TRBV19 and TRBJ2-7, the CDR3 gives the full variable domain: DGGITQSPKYLFRKEGQNVTLSCEQNLNHDAMYWYRQDPGQGLRLIYYSQIVNDFQKGDIAEGYSVSREKKESFPLTVTSAQKNPTAFYLCASSISPRGEQYFGPGTRLTVT.

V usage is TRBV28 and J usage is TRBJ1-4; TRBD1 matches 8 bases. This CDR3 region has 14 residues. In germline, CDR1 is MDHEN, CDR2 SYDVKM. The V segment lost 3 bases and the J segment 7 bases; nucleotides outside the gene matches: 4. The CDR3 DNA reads TGTGCCAGCAGTTTCAGGGGGCGTTCTGAAAAACTGTTTTTT. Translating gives CASSFRGRSEKLFF.

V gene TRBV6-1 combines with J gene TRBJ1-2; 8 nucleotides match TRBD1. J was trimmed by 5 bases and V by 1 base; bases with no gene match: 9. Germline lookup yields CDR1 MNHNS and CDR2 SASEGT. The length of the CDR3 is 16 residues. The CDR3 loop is CASSEGLQGAWYGYTF. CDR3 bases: TGTGCCAGCAGTGAAGGGTTGCAGGGGGCCTGGTATGGCTACACCTTC.

CDR3 bases: TGCGCCAGCAGCTTAATTTGGACTACGCTCAATGAGCAGTTCTTC. Translated: CASSLIWTTLNEQFF. The rearrangement joins TRBV5-1 to TRBJ2-1; weak D call: TRBD2 (6 bases). CDR3 length equals 15 residues. CDR1 and CDR2 (germline): SGHRS, YFSETQ. The V end lost 2 bases, the J end lost 6 bases, and 15 bases lay between the germline ends.

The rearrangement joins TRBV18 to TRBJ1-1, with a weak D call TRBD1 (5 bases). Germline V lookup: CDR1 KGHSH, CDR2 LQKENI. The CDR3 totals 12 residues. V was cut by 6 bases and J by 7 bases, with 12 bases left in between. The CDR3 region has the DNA TGTGCCAGCTCCCCCCGGGACGGTGAAGCTTTCTTT. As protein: CASSPRDGEAFF.

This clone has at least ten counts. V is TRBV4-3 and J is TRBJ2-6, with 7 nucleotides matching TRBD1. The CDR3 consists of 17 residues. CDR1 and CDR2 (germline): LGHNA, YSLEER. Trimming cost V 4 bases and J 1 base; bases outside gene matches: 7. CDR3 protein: CASSPGQSSSGANVLTF. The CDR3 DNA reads TGCGCCAGCAGCCCGGGACAGAGCTCTTCTGGGGCCAACGTCCTGACTTTC.

The CDR3 is CASSKLSGKNTGELFF. CDR3 DNA sequence: TGTGCCAGCAGCAAACTTAGCGGGAAGAACACCGGGGAGCTGTTTTTT. The chain uses TRBV11-2 and TRBJ2-2; 8 bases are a match to TRBD2. CDR1 and CDR2 from the germline V gene are SGHAT and FQNNGV. CDR3 length: 16 residues. V lost 5 bases and J lost 1; bases outside the gene matches: 6.

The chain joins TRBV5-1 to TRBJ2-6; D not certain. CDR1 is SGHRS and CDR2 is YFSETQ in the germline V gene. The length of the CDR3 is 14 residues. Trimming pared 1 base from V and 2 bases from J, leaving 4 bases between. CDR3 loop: CASSLTAGANVLTF. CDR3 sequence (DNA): TGCGCCAGCAGCTTGACGGCTGGGGCCAACGTCCTGACTTTC.

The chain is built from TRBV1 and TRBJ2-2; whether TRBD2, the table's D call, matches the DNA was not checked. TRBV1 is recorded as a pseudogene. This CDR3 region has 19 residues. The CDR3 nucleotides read TGCACCAGCAGCCAAGATCGGACTAGCGGGAGCACGAACACCGGGGAGCTGTTTTTT. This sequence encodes CTSSQDRTSGSTNTGELFF.

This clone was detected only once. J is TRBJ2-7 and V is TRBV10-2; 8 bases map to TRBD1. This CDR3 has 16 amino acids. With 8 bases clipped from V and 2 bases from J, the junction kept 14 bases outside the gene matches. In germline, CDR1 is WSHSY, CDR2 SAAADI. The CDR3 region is CASLGQGERGTYEQYF. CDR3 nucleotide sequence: TGCGCCAGCTTAGGACAGGGTGAGCGAGGTACCTACGAGCAGTACTTC.

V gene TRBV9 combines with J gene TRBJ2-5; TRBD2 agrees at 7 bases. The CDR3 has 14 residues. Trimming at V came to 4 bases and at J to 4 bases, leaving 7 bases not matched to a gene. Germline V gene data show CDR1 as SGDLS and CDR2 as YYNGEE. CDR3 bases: TGTGCCAGCAGCTCCCCGGGACTAAGAGAGACCCAGTACTTC. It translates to CASSSPGLRETQYF.

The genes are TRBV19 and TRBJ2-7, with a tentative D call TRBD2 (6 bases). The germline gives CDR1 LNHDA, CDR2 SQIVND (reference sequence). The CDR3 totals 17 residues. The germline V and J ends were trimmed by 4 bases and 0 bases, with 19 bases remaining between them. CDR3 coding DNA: TGTGCCAGTAGTAAAGTGGGCGACGGGACTCCCTCCTACGAGCAGTACTTC. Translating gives CASSKVGDGTPSYEQYF.

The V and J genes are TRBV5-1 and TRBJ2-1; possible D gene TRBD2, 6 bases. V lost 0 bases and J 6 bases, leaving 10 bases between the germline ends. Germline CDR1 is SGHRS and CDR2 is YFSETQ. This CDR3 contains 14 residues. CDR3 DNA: TGCGCCAGCAGCTTGGATGCCGGGGGCAATGAGCAGTTCTTC. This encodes CASSLDAGGNEQFF.

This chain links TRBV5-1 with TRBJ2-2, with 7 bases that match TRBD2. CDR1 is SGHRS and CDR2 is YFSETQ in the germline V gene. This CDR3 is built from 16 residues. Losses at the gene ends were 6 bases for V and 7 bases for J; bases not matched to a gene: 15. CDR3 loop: CASNLLAGPSGGELFF. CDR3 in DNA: TGCGCCAGCAACCTTTTAGCGGGCCCCTCGGGCGGGGAGCTGTTTTTT.

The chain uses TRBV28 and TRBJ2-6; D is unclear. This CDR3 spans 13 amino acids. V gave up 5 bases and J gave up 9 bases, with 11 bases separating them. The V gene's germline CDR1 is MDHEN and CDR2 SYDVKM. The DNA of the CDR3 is TGTGCCAGCAGTGCCTCCCGGAGCAACGTCCTGACTTTC. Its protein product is CASSASRSNVLTF.

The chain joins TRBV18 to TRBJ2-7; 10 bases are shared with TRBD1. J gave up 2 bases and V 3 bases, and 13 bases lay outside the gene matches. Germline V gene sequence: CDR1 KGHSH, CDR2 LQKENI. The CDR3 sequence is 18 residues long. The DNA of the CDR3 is TGTGCCAGCTCACCTTACACCGGTTTGGGACAGGGGACCTACGAGCAGTACTTC. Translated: CASSPYTGLGQGTYEQYF. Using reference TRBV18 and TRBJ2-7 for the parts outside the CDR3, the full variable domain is NAGVMQNPRHLVRRRGQEARLRCSPMKGHSHVYWYRQLPEEGLKFMVYLQKENIIDESGMPKERFSAEFPKEGPSILRIQQVVRGDSAAYFCASSPYTGLGQGTYEQYFGPGTRLTVT.

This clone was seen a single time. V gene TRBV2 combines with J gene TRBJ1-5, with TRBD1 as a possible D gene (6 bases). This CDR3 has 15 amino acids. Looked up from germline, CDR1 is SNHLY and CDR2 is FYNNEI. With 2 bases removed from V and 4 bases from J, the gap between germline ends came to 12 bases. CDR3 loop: CASSETGLGNQPQHF. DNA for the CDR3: TGTGCCAGCAGTGAAACAGGGCTAGGGAATCAGCCCCAGCATTTT.

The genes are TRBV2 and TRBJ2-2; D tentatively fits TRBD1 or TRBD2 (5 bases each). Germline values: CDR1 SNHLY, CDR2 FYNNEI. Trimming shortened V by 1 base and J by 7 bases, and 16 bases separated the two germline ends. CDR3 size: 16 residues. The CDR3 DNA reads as TGTGCCAGCAGTGAAGGAGGGGTTCTCCGGGACGGGGAGCTGTTTTTT. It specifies CASSEGGVLRDGELFF.

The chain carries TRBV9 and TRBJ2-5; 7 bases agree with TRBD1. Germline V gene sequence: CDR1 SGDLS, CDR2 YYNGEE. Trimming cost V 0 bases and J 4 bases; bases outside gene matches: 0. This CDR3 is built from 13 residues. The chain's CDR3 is CASSVDRGETQYF. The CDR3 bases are TGTGCCAGCAGCGTAGACAGGGGAGAGACCCAGTACTTC.